These 20 T cell receptor beta chains originate from one sample sequenced in a study of cytomegalovirus exposure and HLA in healthy donors. Both 60 Vbeta primers and 13 Jbeta primers went into the PCR. Some clones are missing from TCRdb's copy, which holds only in-frame ones; the method was immunoSEQ multiplex PCR. The data contain approximately 150,000 clones, approximately 80% of them singletons. Specimen: PBMCs. The receptors here all came from a man between 18 and 29 years old in good health and CMV-seropositive.

V usage is TRBV21-1 and J usage is TRBJ1-1; the table assigns TRBD1, which was not confirmed against the DNA. TRBV21-1 is a pseudogene. This CDR3 is built from 16 residues. CDR3 amino acids: CASSGRTHQKGPEAFF. In DNA form, the CDR3 reads TGTGCCAGCAGCGGACGGACACACCAAAAAGGCCCTGAAGCTTTCTTT.

This rearrangement joins TRBV6-6 to TRBJ1-2; D remains ambiguous. The CDR3 runs to 13 residues. Germline V gene lookup returns CDR1 MNHNY and CDR2 SVGAGI (reference sequence). Trimming took off 0 bases at V and 3 bases at J, with 5 bases between the two ends. The CDR3: CASSYSSYYGYTF. The CDR3 DNA sequence: TGTGCCAGCAGTTACTCTTCATACTATGGCTACACCTTC.

The V and J genes are TRBV7-3 and TRBJ2-2; 7 nucleotides agree with TRBD1. V lost 5 bases, J lost 6 bases, and 9 bases stayed unmatched. The germline V gene has CDR1 SGHTA and CDR2 FQGTGA. This CDR3 spans 15 amino acids. The CDR3 coding sequence is TGTGCCAGCAGCCCGCAGACAGGGAAGGCCGGGGAGCTGTTTTTT. Amino acids: CASSPQTGKAGELFF.

This chain uses TRBV6-1 with TRBJ2-5; D gene ambiguous. The closer fit of TRBJ2-7 to the DNA end suggests the J call may be wrong. The germline V gene has CDR1 MNHNS and CDR2 SASEGT. The CDR3 is 12 amino acids. The CDR3 protein is CASGRPNYEQYF. Here the CDR3 DNA reads TGTGCCAGCGGTCGGCCCAACTACGAGCAGTACTTC.

Only one count was recorded for this clone. The chain couples TRBV15 to TRBJ1-6, with D hard to call. Germline V gene lookup returns CDR1 LNHNV and CDR2 YYDKDF (reference sequence). The CDR3 consists of 13 residues. The V and J ends lost 5 bases and 5 bases respectively, with 7 bases between them. This CDR3 reads CATSVNNNSPLHF. The CDR3 bases are TGTGCCACCAGCGTAAACAATAATTCACCCCTCCACTTT.

As to this clone: Germline and junction disagree at one end, which may indicate a read error. The gene calls are TRBV5-6 and TRBJ2-2; 9 nucleotides match TRBD2. This CDR3 is built from 17 residues. CDR1 is SGHDT, CDR2 YYEEEE, per germline. The chain's CDR3 is CASTGRLAVKNPGELFF. The CDR3 bases are TGTGCCAGCACCGGCCGACTAGCGGTAAAGAACCCCGGGGAGCTGTTTTTT.

The rearrangement joins TRBV4-2 to TRBJ1-3; a possible D gene is TRBD1 (5 bases). Germline V gives CDR1 LGHNA, CDR2 YNFKEQ. The CDR3 totals 14 residues. Trimming stripped 4 bases from V and 5 bases from J, with 12 bases between. The CDR3 loop reads CASSPKGERNTIYF. The CDR3 DNA reads as TGTGCCAGCAGCCCGAAAGGGGAAAGAAACACCATATATTTT.

The V and J genes are TRBV10-3 and TRBJ2-5, with TRBD2 matching 7 bases. The J call may be in error: the DNA end matches TRBJ2-7 better. Germline values: CDR1 ENHRY, CDR2 SYGVKD. The CDR3 sequence is 15 residues long. The CDR3 spells CAISESGTSEDEQYF. Here the CDR3 DNA reads TGTGCCATCAGTGAGTCAGGTACTAGCGAGGACGAGCAGTACTTC.

DNA for the CDR3: TGCAGCGCCAAGTCCAGGGAAAGCACAGATACGCAGTATTTT. It yields the protein CSAKSRESTDTQYF. The gene calls are TRBV29-1 and TRBJ2-3, with TRBD1 as a possible D gene (5 bases). This CDR3 has 14 residues. Trimming stripped 7 bases from V and 0 bases from J, with 14 bases between. Looked up from germline, CDR1 is SQVTM and CDR2 is ANQGSEA.

This clone was found a few times. This sequence joins TRBV6-6 and TRBJ2-5, with 10 bases matching TRBD1. The germline gives CDR1 MNHNY, CDR2 SVGAGI (reference sequence). The CDR3 sequence is 14 residues long. The V and J ends lost 4 bases and 4 bases, in that order; junction bases with no gene match: 3. In DNA, the CDR3 is TGTGCCAGCAGTTCGACAGGGGGCCGAGAGACCCAGTACTTC. This gives the protein CASSSTGGRETQYF.

The chain recombines TRBV7-6 with TRBJ2-5; 9 positions match TRBD1. From germline, CDR1 is SGHVS and CDR2 FNYEAQ. The length of the CDR3 is 16 residues. Losses at the gene ends were 5 bases for V and 0 bases for J; bases not matched to a gene: 7. The CDR3 sequence: CASSPRQGVYQETQYF. The CDR3 bases are TGTGCCAGCAGCCCAAGACAGGGGGTGTACCAAGAGACCCAGTACTTC.

This chain connects TRBV11-2 to TRBJ2-2; D not resolved. This CDR3 has 14 residues. The V gene's germline CDR1 is SGHAT and CDR2 FQNNGV. Trimming shortened V by 3 bases and J by 4 bases, and 9 bases separated the two germline ends. Here the CDR3 DNA reads TGTGCCAGCAGCTTTAGAATTCCCACCGGGGAGCTGTTTTTT. This gives the protein CASSFRIPTGELFF.

The chain couples TRBV7-2 to TRBJ1-6; 9 bases fit TRBD1. Losses at the gene ends were 0 bases for V and 6 bases for J; bases not matched to a gene: 3. Germline V CDR1 and CDR2: SGHTA, FQGNSA. The CDR3 loop spans 16 amino acids. CDR3 DNA: TGTGCCAGCAGCTTAGCGACAGGGGGGACTAATTCACCCCTCCACTTT. Its protein product is CASSLATGGTNSPLHF.

This clone was detected a few times. V and J are TRBV7-8 and TRBJ1-1; 11 nucleotides agree with TRBD1. J gave up 3 bases and V 4 bases, and 10 bases lay outside the gene matches. Germline CDR1 and CDR2: SGHVS and FQNEAQ. This CDR3 is 17 amino acids long. CDR3 protein: CASSSGTGGLIYTEAFF. The CDR3 nucleotides are TGTGCCAGCAGCTCGGGGACAGGGGGGTTAATATACACTGAAGCTTTCTTT.

For this clone: Other DNA variants within this sample encode the same CDR3. This sequence joins TRBV6-5 and TRBJ1-2; D not resolved. The ends were cut back, 2 bases at V and 2 bases at J, with 6 bases in the middle. Germline-derived CDR1 and CDR2 are MNHEY and SVGAGI. The CDR3 runs 13 residues. The CDR3 DNA follows: TGTGCCAGCAGTTACCGCCAGAACTATGGCTACACCTTC. This codes for CASSYRQNYGYTF.

CDR3 nucleotides: TGTGCTAGTGGTTTGGCCATGAGTGGGACAGGGGTTATGGACACTGAAGCTTTCTTT. It is translated as CASGLAMSGTGVMDTEAFF. This chain uses TRBV12-5 with TRBJ1-1; 10 bases align to TRBD1. The CDR3 length is 19 residues. V gave up 1 base and J gave up 3 bases; unmatched junction bases: 14. Looked up from germline, CDR1 is LGHNT and CDR2 is FRNRAP.

This chain links TRBV9 with TRBJ2-1; D possibly corresponds to TRBD2 (7 bases). Trimming removed 6 bases at V and 1 base at J, with 20 bases between. The germline V gene has CDR1 SGDLS and CDR2 YYNGEE. CDR3 length equals 17 residues. The DNA for the CDR3 is TGTGCCAGCACTCAAACAGGAGGGGGGGCTTCCTACAATGAGCAGTTCTTC. Its translation: CASTQTGGGASYNEQFF.

The V call is TRBV7-2, the J call TRBJ1-5; 8 bases are a match to TRBD1. Losses at the gene ends were 3 bases for V and 5 bases for J; bases not matched to a gene: 9. The CDR3 runs to 16 residues. Germline CDR1 SGHTA, CDR2 FQGNSA. The CDR3 reads CASSFIGQGIDQPQHF. The CDR3 DNA is TGTGCCAGCAGCTTCATCGGACAGGGAATAGATCAGCCCCAGCATTTT.

This chain connects TRBV2 to TRBJ2-7; 8 nucleotides align to TRBD1. Germline lookup yields CDR1 SNHLY and CDR2 FYNNEI. The CDR3 has 14 amino acids. The J segment lost 2 bases and the V segment lost 3 bases, leaving 3 bases of the junction unmatched. The CDR3 protein is CASSDRTGTYEQYF. As DNA, the CDR3 is TGTGCCAGCAGTGACAGGACAGGGACCTACGAGCAGTACTTC.

V usage is TRBV5-4 and J usage is TRBJ2-7, with a weak D call TRBD1 (5 bases). V dropped 0 bases and J dropped 3 bases, with 10 bases sitting between them. The germline gives CDR1 SGHNT, CDR2 YYREEE (reference sequence). The CDR3 is made up of 14 amino acids. The CDR3 DNA sequence: TGTGCCAGCAGCTTGGGACAGTCCGGCTACGAGCAGTACTTC. Its protein product is CASSLGQSGYEQYF.